This entry is about one T cell receptor (beta chain). Antigen unknown. Both 60 Vbeta primers and 13 Jbeta primers went into the PCR. Clones were sequenced by immunoSEQ multiplex PCR, and TCRdb holds only the in-frame ones, with some missing. The sample holds around 150,000 clones; about four fifths are singletons and the top ten take approximately 4.8%. The germline V gene encodes CDR1 SGHAT and CDR2 FQNNGV. V shed 1 base and J shed 5 bases, with 14 bases lying between them. This CDR3 is 15 amino acids long. The data derive from a study of cytomegalovirus exposure and HLA in healthy donors. General study points: TCR beta chains numbering 164 were designated cytomegalovirus-associated.

Sequencing input: PBMCs. The receptor comes from a man aged 25 to 40 in good health. The rearrangement links TRBV11-2 to TRBJ2-5, with D possibly being TRBD2 (5 bases). In DNA form, the CDR3 reads TGTGCCAGCAGCTTAGGTTTTGGGAGTTACGAGACCCAGTACTTC. Translated: CASSLGFGSYETQYF.